Each of the 3 T cell receptor beta chains below was sequenced from the same sample in a study of blood T cells in healthy people across ages. A J-beta primer mix and a sample-barcoded 5' primer were used in a second PCR of about 7 to 12 cycles. TCRdb reanalysed the 5' RACE reads using MiXCR and keeps one entry per CDR3 protein. This table has under 2,000,000 distinct CDR3 sequences, roughly 49% appearing once. Sequencing was carried out using blood. All receptors derive from a woman aged 40-49 years in good health.

The rearrangement uses TRBV29-1 and TRBJ2-3; 8 bases match TRBD1. The germline V gene encodes CDR1 SQVTM and CDR2 ANQGSEA. V was clipped by 0 bases and J by 6 bases; unmatched bases: 8. CDR3 length equals 15 residues. The CDR3 coding sequence is TGCAGCGTTGAAGAGCAGCGGACAGGGTTTGATACGCAGTATTTT. Its translation: CSVEEQRTGFDTQYF.

V is TRBV20-1 and J is TRBJ2-1; 12 bases align to TRBD2. The germline V gene encodes CDR1 DFQATT and CDR2 SNEGSKA (reference sequence). This CDR3 has 17 amino acids. Trimming cost V 2 bases and J 1 base; bases outside gene matches: 6. The CDR3 region has the DNA TGCAGTGCTAGATCCCTAGCGGGGGGGAAATCCTACAATGAGCAGTTCTTC. Protein product: CSARSLAGGKSYNEQFF.

The chain recombines TRBV4-3 with TRBJ1-6, with D unclear. The CDR3 totals 13 residues. The V end lost 0 bases, the J end lost 11 bases, and 8 bases lay between the germline ends. Germline CDR1 is LGHNA and CDR2 is YSLEER. CDR3 nucleotide sequence: TGCGCCAGCAGCCAAGACGGAGGCCCACCCCTCCACTTT. Amino acids: CASSQDGGPPLHF.